A single sample is the source of the 9 T cell receptor beta chains below, sequenced in a study of response to subunit inactivated influenza vaccine. TCRdb called the RT-PCR reads again in MiXCR, with one record for every CDR3 protein. The table lists around 710,000 distinct CDR3 sequences, about 15% of them singletons. Sequencing was performed on PBMCs from blood, taken 14 days before vaccination. Receptors originate from a man aged 50 to 59 who received an inactivated influenza vaccine.

Here the CDR3 DNA reads TGTGCCAGCAGCTTATGGCAGTCCTACGAGCAGTACTTC. Its translation: CASSLWQSYEQYF. The genes are TRBV7-9 and TRBJ2-7; D is undetermined. CDR3 length: 13 amino acids. The V end lost 2 bases, the J end lost 1 base, and 6 bases lay between the germline ends. Per the germline V gene, CDR1 is SEHNR and CDR2 is FQNEAQ (reference sequence). Full variable domain (missing parts from reference TRBV7-9 and TRBJ2-7): DTGVSQNPRHKITKRGQNVTFRCDPISEHNRLYWYRQTLGQGPEFLTYFQNEAQLEKSRLLSDRFSAERPKGSFSTLEIQRTEQGDSAMYLCASSLWQSYEQYFGPGTRLTVT.

This clonotype was recorded at least ten times. The chain carries TRBV12-3 or TRBV12-4 and TRBJ2-3; D not certain. The CDR3 is 13 amino acids. V was shortened by 5 bases and J by 3 bases, with 9 bases between the two germline ends. The CDR3 reads CASSLSRTDTQYF. In DNA form, the CDR3 reads TGTGCCAGCAGTCTTAGTCGGACAGATACGCAGTATTTT.

Remarks on this clonotype: No DNA is shown, since the ends of the CDR3 on it are uncertain; the CDR3 is the one TCRdb lists. The chain is built from TRBV5-1 and TRBJ2-2; the table's TRBD1 call for D was not verified on the DNA. CDR1 and CDR2 (germline): SGHRS, YFSETQ. Inclusive of both ends, the CDR3 amounts to 16 amino acids. CDR3 region: CARVPRAVRTPGSCFF.

This clonotype was seen a few times. The genes are TRBV5-1 and TRBJ2-1; TRBD2 matches at 11 bases. The CDR3 contains 16 residues. The junction had 3 bases not matched to a gene; V was cut back by 2 bases and J by 2 bases. Germline V gene data show CDR1 as SGHRS and CDR2 as YFSETQ. The CDR3 loop is CASSFSGGAPYNEQFF. The DNA for the CDR3 is TGCGCCAGCAGCTTTAGCGGGGGGGCTCCCTACAATGAGCAGTTCTTC.

Many counts were recorded for this clonotype. V and J are TRBV6-5 and TRBJ2-1; D gene unclear. With 2 bases removed from V and 4 bases from J, the gap between germline ends came to 6 bases. Germline lookup yields CDR1 MNHEY and CDR2 SVGAGI. The CDR3 is made up of 13 amino acids. Written as DNA, the CDR3 is TGTGCCAGCAGTTACGGCAGGTACAATGAGCAGTTCTTC. Its protein product is CASSYGRYNEQFF.

The rearrangement joins TRBV3-1 to TRBJ2-7; 8 bases map to TRBD1. The length of the CDR3 is 15 residues. Germline V gives CDR1 LGHDT, CDR2 YNNKEL (reference sequence). V dropped 1 base and J dropped 5; count of bases not matched to a gene: 7. CDR3 nucleotides: TGTGCCAGCAGCCAAGTGGGGGACAGGACCCACGAGCAGTACTTC. Protein: CASSQVGDRTHEQYF.

Only a few counts were recorded for this clonotype. The rearrangement links TRBV4-1 to TRBJ2-2, with TRBD2 identical over 9 bases. J was trimmed by 6 bases and V by 4 bases; bases with no gene match: 3. This CDR3 has 14 amino acids. The germline CDR1 and CDR2 sequences are MGHRA and YSYEKL. The CDR3 spells CASSLRGGPGELFF. CDR3 in DNA: TGCGCCAGCAGCCTGCGGGGGGGCCCCGGGGAGCTGTTTTTT.

This clonotype was detected a few times. V usage is TRBV11-2 and J usage is TRBJ1-1; D is possibly TRBD1 (5 bases). The CDR3 runs to 15 residues. V lost 1 base and J lost 0, with 9 bases in between. Per the germline V gene, CDR1 is SGHAT and CDR2 is FQNNGV. CDR3 in DNA: TGTGCCAGCAGCTTAGTGTCCAGGGTGAACACTGAAGCTTTCTTT. Translating it yields CASSLVSRVNTEAFF.

This clonotype was counted at least ten times. This chain connects TRBV7-8 to TRBJ1-1; a weak D match, TRBD1 (5 bases). Germline CDR1 and CDR2: SGHVS and FQNEAQ. This CDR3 contains 16 residues. V lost 5 bases and J 3 bases, leaving 19 bases between the germline ends. CDR3: CASSPVGRVTDTEAFF. Written as DNA, the CDR3 is TGTGCCAGCAGCCCCGTGGGCAGGGTAACGGACACTGAAGCTTTCTTT.